The clone carrying this TCR beta chain has only one observation. Original methodology: Reference gene primer amplification gave estimated nucleated cell counts. Only in-frame clones appear in the TCRdb table, and some are missing; sequencing was by immunoSEQ multiplex PCR. Clone size and V and J calls were adopted from that table, with D and trimming inferred from the DNA. The top ten clones hold approximately 5% of a sample with 20,000 to 30,000 clones, about 89% of them seen once. This sample stems from a study of blood T cell repertoires in COVID-19. Whole-study context: Donors in the United States, Italy and Spain gave samples during acute or convalescent COVID-19. Sources were T cells, B-cell-depleted T cells, or PBMCs; the material itself was cDNA or gDNA.

The sequence derives from a man aged 50-60 years with active COVID-19. Material: peripheral blood.

CDR3 sequence: CASSLVLTGGIRNEQFF. For the CDR3, the DNA is TGTGCCAGCAGCTTAGTACTCACAGGGGGCATCAGGAATGAGCAGTTCTTC. This sequence joins TRBV11-3 and TRBJ2-1, with 9 bases lining up with TRBD1. CDR1 is SGHNT, CDR2 YENEEA, per germline. This CDR3 contains 17 residues. Trimming at V came to 1 base and at J to 7 bases, leaving 11 bases not matched to a gene.